The 8 T cell receptor beta chains given below trace back to one sample, sequenced in a study of T cells after posttransplantation cyclophosphamide. The protocol was immunoSEQ multiplex PCR, while the TCRdb copy is restricted to in-frame clones and leaves out a portion. This sample has tens of thousands of clones, each found more than once. Input material: PBMCs. The receptors come from a woman aged 30 to 39 in good health and a related stem cell transplant donor.

This clone showed up many times. V gene TRBV7-2 combines with J gene TRBJ2-7; 8 positions agree with TRBD1. The CDR3 loop spans 15 amino acids. Trimming at V came to 1 base and at J to 4 bases, leaving 6 bases not matched to a gene. CDR1 and CDR2 (germline): SGHTA, FQGNSA. The DNA of the CDR3 is TGTGCCAGCAGCTTAGACCCGACAGGGGATTACGAGCAGTACTTC. Protein: CASSLDPTGDYEQYF.

This clone showed up many times. V is TRBV2 and J is TRBJ2-3; 8 nucleotides agree with TRBD2. Germline CDR1 reads SNHLY; CDR2 reads FYNNEI. There are 15 residues in the CDR3. V dropped 5 bases and J dropped 0; count of bases not matched to a gene: 4. The CDR3 spells CASSSGTSSTDTQYF. The DNA of the CDR3 is TGTGCCAGCAGTAGTGGGACTAGTAGCACAGATACGCAGTATTTT.

In this sample, this clone turned up many times. This chain uses TRBV28 with TRBJ2-7, with 10 nucleotides matching TRBD2. Germline V gene lookup returns CDR1 MDHEN and CDR2 SYDVKM. Trimming at V came to 3 bases and at J to 4 bases, leaving 3 bases not matched to a gene. This CDR3 comprises 14 residues. The CDR3 protein is CASSFTSGVYEQYF. CDR3 bases: TGTGCCAGCAGTTTCACTAGCGGGGTTTACGAGCAGTACTTC.

There are many counts of this clone. The CDR3 bases are TGTGCCAGCAGCTTAGGGGGGAGAATGAACACTGAAGCTTTCTTT. Encoded protein: CASSLGGRMNTEAFF. The chain carries TRBV7-3 and TRBJ1-1; perhaps TRBD1 as D (5 bases). The CDR3 length is 15 residues. In germline, CDR1 is SGHTA, CDR2 FQGTGA. Trimming took 2 bases from V and 0 from J, leaving 10 bases between them.

This clone was seen at least ten times. This chain uses TRBV19 with TRBJ1-2; 8 bases are a match to TRBD1. CDR3 size: 16 residues. The germline gives CDR1 LNHDA, CDR2 SQIVND (reference sequence). V shed 5 bases, J shed 0 bases, and the junction held 8 bases outside the gene matches. In DNA, the CDR3 is TGTGCCAGTAGTGACAGGGGCCAGCCGACTAACTATGGCTACACCTTC. It encodes CASSDRGQPTNYGYTF.

The V gene is TRBV11-2, the J gene TRBJ2-3, with D maybe TRBD2 (5 bases). Germline CDR1 and CDR2: SGHAT and FQNNGV. With 5 bases removed from V and 9 bases from J, the gap between germline ends came to 18 bases. This CDR3 region has 14 residues. The CDR3 spells CASSLNTLGETQYF. CDR3 coding DNA: TGTGCCAGCAGCCTTAACACGCTCGGGGAGACGCAGTATTTT.

This clone has ten or more counts. The CDR3: CASRQGGSSTEAFF. CDR3 bases: TGTGCCAGCAGGCAAGGCGGGTCGAGCACTGAAGCTTTCTTT. V usage is TRBV2 and J usage is TRBJ1-1; D unclear. This CDR3 has 14 amino acids. With 6 bases removed from V and 4 bases from J, the gap between germline ends came to 15 bases. The germline gives CDR1 SNHLY, CDR2 FYNNEI.

This clone was observed at least ten times. The rearrangement joins TRBV2 to TRBJ2-7; weak D call: TRBD2 (7 bases). The V end lost 2 bases, the J end lost 6 bases, and 17 bases lay between the germline ends. The CDR3 spans 15 residues. Germline V gene sequence: CDR1 SNHLY, CDR2 FYNNEI. Written as DNA, the CDR3 is TGTGCCAGCAGTGAATTGGGGGGGGCGCCGGGCGAGCAGTACTTC. It translates to CASSELGGAPGEQYF.